This T cell receptor (beta chain) was recorded in a study of CD8+CD57+ T cells in acquired aplastic anemia. CDR3 and TCR beta VDJ profiling relied on genomic DNA as the template. TCRdb re-called the reads with MiXCR, one entry per CDR3 protein. The sample has fewer than 250,000 distinct CDR3 sequences, 45% to 50% seen once. Sequenced patients had shown CD8+CD57+ cell expansion by flow cytometry. In this sample, this clonotype turned up many times. Between the trimmed V and J ends, which lost 0 bases and 5 bases, there was a span of 7 bases. This CDR3 is built from 13 residues. Germline loops: CDR1 DFQATT, CDR2 SNEGSKA (reference sequence).

Sequenced input: sorted CD4+, CD8+, or CD8+CD57+ T cells (not recorded which) from PBMCs. The chain combines TRBV20-1 with TRBJ2-2; D remains ambiguous. The sequence derives from a human donor with aplastic anemia. The chain's CDR3 is CSARDLWTGELFF. DNA of the CDR3: TGCAGTGCTAGAGATCTGTGGACCGGGGAGCTGTTTTTT.